This T cell receptor beta chain comes out of a study of T-cell reconstitution after alpha-beta-depleted transplantation in children. This clonotype was observed a few times. Its target is not known. Study-wide points: Approximately two months post-transplant, alpha-beta T cells reportedly originated from several hundred expanded graft clones. At the one-year point after transplant, T-cell counts and TCRbeta diversity were found to come mostly from T cells that had been newly produced.

Unique molecular identifiers featured in how the TCRbeta library was prepared. TCRdb processed the PCR reads anew with MiXCR; each CDR3 protein has one entry. The table shows 500,000 to 600,000 distinct CDR3 sequences, with 25% to 30% occurring only once. Germline values: CDR1 MDHEN, CDR2 SYDVKM. V was pared by 3 bases and J by 7 bases, with 10 bases of the junction left unmatched. The CDR3 sequence is 15 residues long. This clonotype was sampled from a boy younger than two with Wiskott-Aldrich syndrome, due to receive a stem cell transplant. Material: PBMCs, obtained before TCRalphabeta/CD19-depleted stem cell transplant. This chain joins TRBV28 and TRBJ2-7; 9 positions agree with TRBD2. CDR3 loop: CASSLISGSLREQYF. DNA for the CDR3: TGTGCCAGCAGTTTGATTAGCGGGAGTTTGAGAGAGCAGTACTTC.